These T cell receptor beta chains were read from a single sample in a study of blood T cell repertoires in COVID-19. Method: immunoSEQ multiplex PCR; TCRdb's copy keeps in-frame clones and lacks some. The sample has around 380,000 clones; about 89% are singletons. Sequenced material: PBMCs or T cells enriched from blood (not recorded which). Every receptor here comes from a man aged 25-45 years who had recovered from COVID-19. Each CDR3 is given with its conserved first and last residue. The order of the fields is CDR3 protein, CDR3 DNA, V gene, clone size, J gene, D gene. The D gene is left open where the match is weak. For some rows the clone size is stated as once, few or many, or as a class when expanded; others skip it.

CDR3 protein: CAWTIRYSDRGPSTEAFF
CDR3 DNA: TGTGCCTGGACTATTAGGTACTCGGACAGGGGGCCTTCGACTGAAGCTTTCTTT
V gene: TRBV30
clone size: NA
J gene: TRBJ1-1
D gene: TRBD1

CDR3 protein: CASSRGQGALPSNNEQFF
CDR3 DNA: TGTGCCAGTAGTAGGGGACAGGGGGCACTACCCTCGAACAATGAGCAGTTCTTC
V gene: TRBV19
clone size: NA
J gene: TRBJ2-1
D gene: TRBD1

CDR3 protein: CASSVGAGVGDTEAFF
CDR3 DNA: TGTGCCAGCAGCGTAGGGGCAGGGGTGGGGGACACTGAAGCTTTCTTT
V gene: TRBV9
clone size: NA
J gene: TRBJ1-1
D gene: NA

CDR3 protein: CAIGQAQGHGYTF
CDR3 DNA: TGTGCCATCGGACAGGCCCAGGGGCATGGCTACACCTTC
V gene: TRBV6-5
clone size: NA
J gene: TRBJ1-2
D gene: TRBD1

CDR3 protein: CASSESGGWQPQHF
CDR3 DNA: TGTGCCAGCAGTGAATCGGGGGGTTGGCAGCCCCAGCATTTT
V gene: TRBV2
clone size: NA
J gene: TRBJ1-5
D gene: NA

CDR3 protein: CASSIASNYGYTF
CDR3 DNA: TGTGCCAGCAGCATAGCCAGTAACTATGGCTACACCTTC
V gene: TRBV27
clone size: NA
J gene: TRBJ1-2
D gene: NA

CDR3 protein: CASSNRMSSYNEQFF
CDR3 DNA: TGTGCCAGCAGTAACAGGATGAGCTCCTACAATGAGCAGTTCTTC
V gene: TRBV2
clone size: NA
J gene: TRBJ2-1
D gene: NA

CDR3 protein: CASSVGGGYNEQFF
CDR3 DNA: TGTGCCAGCAGCGTAGGGGGAGGCTACAATGAGCAGTTCTTC
V gene: TRBV9
clone size: NA
J gene: TRBJ2-1
D gene: NA

CDR3 protein: CASSLDRGLGNEQFF
CDR3 DNA: TGCGCCAGCAGCTTGGACAGGGGGCTAGGCAATGAGCAGTTCTTC
V gene: TRBV5-1
clone size: NA
J gene: TRBJ2-1
D gene: TRBD1

CDR3 protein: CASSLQGIENSPLHF
CDR3 DNA: TGTGCCAGCAGCTTACAGGGGATAGAGAATTCACCCCTCCACTTT
V gene: TRBV7-9
clone size: NA
J gene: TRBJ1-6
D gene: NA

CDR3 protein: CATSRDQARGQPQHF
CDR3 DNA: TGTGCCACCAGCAGAGATCAAGCCAGGGGTCAGCCCCAGCATTTT
V gene: TRBV15
clone size: NA
J gene: TRBJ1-5
D gene: NA

CDR3 protein: CASSLDRLYGYTF
CDR3 DNA: TGTGCCAGCAGTTTAGACAGGCTGTATGGCTACACCTTC
V gene: TRBV12-3/TRBV12-4
clone size: NA
J gene: TRBJ1-2
D gene: NA

CDR3 protein: CASSSQTGIYGYTF
CDR3 DNA: TGTGCCAGCAGCTCACAGACAGGGATCTATGGCTACACCTTC
V gene: TRBV5-4
clone size: few
J gene: TRBJ1-2
D gene: TRBD1

CDR3 protein: CASSQGTNEQYF
CDR3 DNA: TGTGCCAGCAGCCAGGGGACAAACGAGCAGTACTTC
V gene: TRBV9
clone size: NA
J gene: TRBJ2-7
D gene: NA

CDR3 protein: CASSKNRDYEQYF
CDR3 DNA: TGTGCCAGCAGCAAGAACAGGGACTACGAGCAGTACTTC
V gene: TRBV7-2
clone size: NA
J gene: TRBJ2-7
D gene: NA

CDR3 protein: CASSLSDTNQPQHF
CDR3 DNA: TGTGCCAGCAGTTTGTCAGACACCAATCAGCCCCAGCATTTT
V gene: TRBV27
clone size: NA
J gene: TRBJ1-5
D gene: NA

CDR3 protein: CASRGGQVYEQYF
CDR3 DNA: TGTGCCAGCAGAGGGGGACAAGTCTACGAGCAGTACTTC
V gene: TRBV2
clone size: NA
J gene: TRBJ2-7
D gene: NA

CDR3 protein: CASSIEREVNQPQHF
CDR3 DNA: TGTGCCAGTAGTATAGAGCGGGAGGTAAATCAGCCCCAGCATTTT
V gene: TRBV19
clone size: NA
J gene: TRBJ1-5
D gene: NA

CDR3 protein: CASSFRAEEQFF
CDR3 DNA: TGTGCCAGCAGCTTCAGGGCTGAAGAGCAGTTCTTC
V gene: TRBV7-9
clone size: NA
J gene: TRBJ2-1
D gene: NA

CDR3 protein: CAISDTYTEAFF
CDR3 DNA: TGTGCCATCAGCGACACTTACACTGAAGCTTTCTTT
V gene: TRBV10-3
clone size: NA
J gene: TRBJ1-1
D gene: NA

CDR3 protein: CASSRRTGVEKLFF
CDR3 DNA: TGTGCCAGCAGCCGGAGGACAGGGGTTGAAAAACTGTTTTTT
V gene: TRBV6-2/TRBV6-3
clone size: NA
J gene: TRBJ1-4
D gene: TRBD1

CDR3 protein: CASSLGSGMNTEAFF
CDR3 DNA: TGTGCCAGCAGCTTAGGCAGCGGAATGAACACTGAAGCTTTCTTT
V gene: TRBV7-9
clone size: once
J gene: TRBJ1-1
D gene: NA

CDR3 protein: CASSRSDRGKRPQHF
CDR3 DNA: TGTGCCAGCAGTCGTTCGGACAGGGGTAAACGGCCCCAGCATTTT
V gene: TRBV2
clone size: NA
J gene: TRBJ1-5
D gene: TRBD1

CDR3 protein: CASSFTGQGAWYNSPLHF
CDR3 DNA: TGTGCCAGCAGTTTCACGGGACAGGGGGCTTGGTATAATTCACCCCTCCACTTT
V gene: TRBV27
clone size: NA
J gene: TRBJ1-6
D gene: TRBD1

CDR3 protein: CATSWRDSDLHNEQFF
CDR3 DNA: TGTGCCACCAGCTGGAGGGACAGCGATTTACACAATGAGCAGTTCTTC
V gene: TRBV15
clone size: NA
J gene: TRBJ2-1
D gene: NA

CDR3 protein: CASSLQGNTGELFF
CDR3 DNA: TGTGCCAGCAGCCTACAGGGGAACACCGGGGAGCTGTTTTTT
V gene: TRBV3-1/TRBV3-2
clone size: NA
J gene: TRBJ2-2
D gene: NA

CDR3 protein: CASSYSGRAGGYTF
CDR3 DNA: TGTGCCAGCAGTTACTCTGGCAGGGCCGGCGGCTACACCTTC
V gene: TRBV6-2/TRBV6-3
clone size: once
J gene: TRBJ1-2
D gene: NA